This T cell receptor (beta chain) was profiled in a study of blood T cell repertoires in COVID-19. The table came from immunoSEQ multiplex PCR; TCRdb's copy has only in-frame clones and leaves some out. The sample records 40,000 to 55,000 clones, about 88% being singletons. This clonotype was obtained from a human donor in a cohort sampled during active COVID-19. Sequenced input: peripheral blood.

Here the CDR3 reads CASSRDSGEETQYF. The CDR3 DNA is TGTGCCAGCTCACGCGATAGCGGGGAAGAGACCCAGTACTTC. The chain employs TRBV18 and TRBJ2-5; 8 bases are a match to TRBD2. Germline V gene data show CDR1 as KGHSH and CDR2 as LQKENI. With 4 bases clipped from V and 3 bases from J, the junction kept 4 bases outside the gene matches. The CDR3 has 14 residues.